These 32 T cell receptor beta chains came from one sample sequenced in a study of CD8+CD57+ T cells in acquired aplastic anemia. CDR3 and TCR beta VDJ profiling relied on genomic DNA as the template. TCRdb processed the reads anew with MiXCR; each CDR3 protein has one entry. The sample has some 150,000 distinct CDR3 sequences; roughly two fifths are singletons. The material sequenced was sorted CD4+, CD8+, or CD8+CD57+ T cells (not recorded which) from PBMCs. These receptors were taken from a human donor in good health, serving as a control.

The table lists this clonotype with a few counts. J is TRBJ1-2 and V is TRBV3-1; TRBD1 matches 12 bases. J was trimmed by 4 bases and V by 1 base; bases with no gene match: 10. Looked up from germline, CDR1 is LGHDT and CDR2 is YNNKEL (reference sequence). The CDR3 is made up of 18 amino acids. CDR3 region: CASSQGVGQGALGYGYTF. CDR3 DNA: TGTGCCAGCAGCCAAGGTGTGGGACAGGGGGCCTTGGGCTATGGCTACACCTTC.

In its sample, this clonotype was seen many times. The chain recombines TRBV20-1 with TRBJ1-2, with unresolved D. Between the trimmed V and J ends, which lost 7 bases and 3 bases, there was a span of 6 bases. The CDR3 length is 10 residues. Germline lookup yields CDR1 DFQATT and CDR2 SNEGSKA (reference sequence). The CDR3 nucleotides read TGCAGTGTAAGGGACTATGGCTACACCTTC. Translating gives CSVRDYGYTF.

CDR3 loop: CASSLALLADEQYF. CDR3 bases: TGTGCCAGCAGCTTAGCTTTACTAGCGGACGAGCAGTACTTC. The chain couples TRBV7-3 to TRBJ2-7; 8 positions agree with TRBD2. CDR1 and CDR2 from the germline V gene are SGHTA and FQGTGA. The CDR3 is 14 amino acids. The V and J ends lost 2 bases and 5 bases, in that order; junction bases with no gene match: 5.

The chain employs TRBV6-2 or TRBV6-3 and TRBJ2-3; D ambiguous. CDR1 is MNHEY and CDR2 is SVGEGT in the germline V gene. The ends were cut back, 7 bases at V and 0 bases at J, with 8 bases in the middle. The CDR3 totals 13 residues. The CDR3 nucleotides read TGTGCCAGCATTCGGGCAAGCACAGATACGCAGTATTTT. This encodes CASIRASTDTQYF.

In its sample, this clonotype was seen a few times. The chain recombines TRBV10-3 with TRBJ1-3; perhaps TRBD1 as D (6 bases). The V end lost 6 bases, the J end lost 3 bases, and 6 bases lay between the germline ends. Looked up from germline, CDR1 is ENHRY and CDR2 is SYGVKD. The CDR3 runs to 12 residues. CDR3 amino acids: CAIRDSGNTIYF. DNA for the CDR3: TGTGCCATCAGGGACAGTGGAAACACCATATATTTT.

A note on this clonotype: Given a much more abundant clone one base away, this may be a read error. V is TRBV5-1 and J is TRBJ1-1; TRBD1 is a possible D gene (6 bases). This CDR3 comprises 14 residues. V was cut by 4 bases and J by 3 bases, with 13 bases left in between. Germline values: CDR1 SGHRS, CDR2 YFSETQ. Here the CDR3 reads CASSKDRLDTEAFF. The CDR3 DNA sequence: TGCGCCAGCAGCAAAGACAGGTTGGACACTGAAGCTTTCTTT.

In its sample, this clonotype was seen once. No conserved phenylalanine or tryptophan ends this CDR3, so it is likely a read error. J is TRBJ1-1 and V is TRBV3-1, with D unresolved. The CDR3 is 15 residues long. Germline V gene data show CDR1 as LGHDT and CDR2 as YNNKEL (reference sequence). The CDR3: CANSLGLLAGTEAFS. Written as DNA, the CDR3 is TGTGCCAACAGCCTTGGCCTCCTTGCGGGCACTGAAGCTTTCTCT.

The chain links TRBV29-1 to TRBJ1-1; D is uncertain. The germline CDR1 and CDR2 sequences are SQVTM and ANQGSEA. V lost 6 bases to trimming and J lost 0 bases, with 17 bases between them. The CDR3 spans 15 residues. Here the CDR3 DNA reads TGCAGCGTGGAGGGTACGGGGTTCATGAACACTGAAGCTTTCTTT. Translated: CSVEGTGFMNTEAFF. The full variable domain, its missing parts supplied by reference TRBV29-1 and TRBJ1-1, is SAVISQKPSRDICQRGTSLTIQCQVDSQVTMMFWYRQQPGQSLTLIATANQGSEATYESGFVIDKFPISRPNLTFSTLTVSNMSPEDSSIYLCSVEGTGFMNTEAFFGQGTRLTVV.

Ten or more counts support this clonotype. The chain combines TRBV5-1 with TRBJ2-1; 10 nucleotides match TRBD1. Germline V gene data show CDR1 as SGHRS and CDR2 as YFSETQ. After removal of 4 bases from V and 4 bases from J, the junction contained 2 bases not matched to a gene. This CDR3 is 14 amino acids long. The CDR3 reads CASSVGQGYNEQFF. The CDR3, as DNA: TGCGCCAGCAGCGTGGGACAGGGGTACAATGAGCAGTTCTTC.

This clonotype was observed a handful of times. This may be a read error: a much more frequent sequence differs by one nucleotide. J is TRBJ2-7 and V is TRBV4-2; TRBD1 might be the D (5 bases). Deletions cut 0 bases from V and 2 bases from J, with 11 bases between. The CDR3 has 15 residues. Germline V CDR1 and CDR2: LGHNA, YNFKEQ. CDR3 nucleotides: TGTGCCAGCAGCCAAGAGCCTTTAGGGGCCTACGAGCAGTACTTC. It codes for CASSQEPLGAYEQYF.

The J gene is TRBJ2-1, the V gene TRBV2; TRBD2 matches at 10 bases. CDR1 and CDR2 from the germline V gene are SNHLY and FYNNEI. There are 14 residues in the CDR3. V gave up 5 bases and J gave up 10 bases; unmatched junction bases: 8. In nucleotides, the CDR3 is TGTGCCAGCAGTCTCGGGACTAGCGCTGGCGAGCAGTTCTTC. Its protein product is CASSLGTSAGEQFF.

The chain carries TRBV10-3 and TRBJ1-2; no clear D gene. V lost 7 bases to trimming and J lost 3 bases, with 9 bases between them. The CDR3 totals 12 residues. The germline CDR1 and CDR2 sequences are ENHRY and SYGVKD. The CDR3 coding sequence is TGTGCCATCAACCGGATTTACTATGGCTACACCTTC. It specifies CAINRIYYGYTF.

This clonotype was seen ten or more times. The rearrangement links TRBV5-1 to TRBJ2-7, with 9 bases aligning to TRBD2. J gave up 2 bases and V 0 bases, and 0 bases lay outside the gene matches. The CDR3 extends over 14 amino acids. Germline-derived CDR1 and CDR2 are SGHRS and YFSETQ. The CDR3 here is CASSLASGTYEQYF. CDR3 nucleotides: TGCGCCAGCAGCTTGGCTAGCGGGACCTACGAGCAGTACTTC.

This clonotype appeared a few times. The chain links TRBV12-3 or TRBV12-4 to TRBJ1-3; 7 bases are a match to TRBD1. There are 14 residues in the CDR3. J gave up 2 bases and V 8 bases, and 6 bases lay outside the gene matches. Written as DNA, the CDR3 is TGTGCCAGCGGCCGACAGGGCGCTGGAAACACCATATATTTT. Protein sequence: CASGRQGAGNTIYF.

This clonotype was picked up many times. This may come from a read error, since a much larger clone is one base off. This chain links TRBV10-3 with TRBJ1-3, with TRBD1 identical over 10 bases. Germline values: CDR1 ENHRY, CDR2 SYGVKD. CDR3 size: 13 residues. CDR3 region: CAIRQGAGNAIYF. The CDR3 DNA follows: TGTGCCATAAGACAGGGGGCTGGAAACGCCATATATTTT.

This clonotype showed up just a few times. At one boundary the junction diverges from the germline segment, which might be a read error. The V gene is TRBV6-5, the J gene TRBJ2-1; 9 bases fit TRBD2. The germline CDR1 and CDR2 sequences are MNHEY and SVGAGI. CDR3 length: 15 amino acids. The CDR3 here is CASSYSSGRSSEQSF. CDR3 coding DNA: TGTGCCAGCAGTTACAGTAGCGGGAGAAGTAGTGAGCAGTCCTTC.

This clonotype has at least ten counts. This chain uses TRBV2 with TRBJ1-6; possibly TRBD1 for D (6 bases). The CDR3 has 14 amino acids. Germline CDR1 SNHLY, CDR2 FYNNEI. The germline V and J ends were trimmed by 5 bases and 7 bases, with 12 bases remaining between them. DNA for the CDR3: TGTGCCAGCAGTCCCCCGGACAGCAATTCACCCCTCCACTTT. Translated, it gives CASSPPDSNSPLHF.

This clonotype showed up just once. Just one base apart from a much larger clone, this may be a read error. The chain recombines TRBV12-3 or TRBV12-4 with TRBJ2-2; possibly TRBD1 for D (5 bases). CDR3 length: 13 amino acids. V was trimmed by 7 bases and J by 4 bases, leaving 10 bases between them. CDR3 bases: TGTGCCAGCACGGCAGGGTTCACCGGGGAGCTGTTTTTT. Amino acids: CASTAGFTGELFF.

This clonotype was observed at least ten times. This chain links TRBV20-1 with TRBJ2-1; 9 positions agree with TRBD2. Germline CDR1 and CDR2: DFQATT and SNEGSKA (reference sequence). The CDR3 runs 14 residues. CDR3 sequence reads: CSHRLAEFYNEQFF. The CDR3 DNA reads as TGCAGCCACAGACTAGCGGAATTCTACAATGAGCAGTTCTTC.

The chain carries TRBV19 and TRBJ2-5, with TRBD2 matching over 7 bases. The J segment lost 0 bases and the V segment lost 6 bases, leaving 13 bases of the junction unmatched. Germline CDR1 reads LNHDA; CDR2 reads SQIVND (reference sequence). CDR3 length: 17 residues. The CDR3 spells CASRVGGTRTYQETQYF. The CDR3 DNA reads TGTGCCAGTAGAGTGGGGGGGACCCGTACATACCAAGAGACCCAGTACTTC.

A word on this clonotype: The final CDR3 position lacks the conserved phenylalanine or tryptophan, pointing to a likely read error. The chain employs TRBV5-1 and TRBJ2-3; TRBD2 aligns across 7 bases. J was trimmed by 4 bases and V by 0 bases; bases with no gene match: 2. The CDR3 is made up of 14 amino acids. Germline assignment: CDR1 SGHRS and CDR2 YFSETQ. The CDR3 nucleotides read TGCGCCAGCAGCTTGGCGGGGGGTCCAGATACGCAGTATCTT. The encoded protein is CASSLAGGPDTQYL.

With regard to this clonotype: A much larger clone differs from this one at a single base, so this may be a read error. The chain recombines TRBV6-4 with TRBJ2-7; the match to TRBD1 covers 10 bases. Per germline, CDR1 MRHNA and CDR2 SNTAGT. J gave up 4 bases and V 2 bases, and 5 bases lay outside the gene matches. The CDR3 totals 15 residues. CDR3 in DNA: TGTGCCAGCAGTGACCGGGACAGGGGTAGTTACGAGCAGTACTTC. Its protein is CASSDRDRGSYEQYF.

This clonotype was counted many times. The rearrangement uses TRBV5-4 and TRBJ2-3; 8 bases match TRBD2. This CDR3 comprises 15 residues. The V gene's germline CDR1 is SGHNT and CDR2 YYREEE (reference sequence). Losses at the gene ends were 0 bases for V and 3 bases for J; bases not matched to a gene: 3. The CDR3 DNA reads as TGTGCCAGCAGCTTGGGGGCGGGAGGTACAGATACGCAGTATTTT. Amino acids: CASSLGAGGTDTQYF.

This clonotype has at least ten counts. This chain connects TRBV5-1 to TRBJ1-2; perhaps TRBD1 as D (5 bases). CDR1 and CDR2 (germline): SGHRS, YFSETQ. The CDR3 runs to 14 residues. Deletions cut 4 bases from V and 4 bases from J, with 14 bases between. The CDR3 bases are TGCGCCAGCAGCCTGGAGGACAATAGCTATGGCTACACCTTC. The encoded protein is CASSLEDNSYGYTF.

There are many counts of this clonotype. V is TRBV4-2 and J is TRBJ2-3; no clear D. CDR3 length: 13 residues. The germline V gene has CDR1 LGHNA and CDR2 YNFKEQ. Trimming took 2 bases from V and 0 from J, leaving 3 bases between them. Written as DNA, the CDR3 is TGTGCCAGCAGCCAACCGAGCACAGATACGCAGTATTTT. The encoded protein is CASSQPSTDTQYF.

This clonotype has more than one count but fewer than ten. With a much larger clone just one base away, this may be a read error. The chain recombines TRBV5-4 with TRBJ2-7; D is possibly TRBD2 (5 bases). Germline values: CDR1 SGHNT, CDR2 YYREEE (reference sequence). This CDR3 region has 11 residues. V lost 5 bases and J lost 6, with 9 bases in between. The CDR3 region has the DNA TGTGCCAGCAGAGACTACTGCGAGCAGTACTTC. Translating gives CASRDYCEQYF.

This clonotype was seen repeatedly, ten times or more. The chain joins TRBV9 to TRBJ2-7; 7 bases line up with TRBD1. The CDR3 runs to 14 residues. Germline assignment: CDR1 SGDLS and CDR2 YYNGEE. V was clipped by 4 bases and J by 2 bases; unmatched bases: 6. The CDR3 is CASSKHGTAYEQYF. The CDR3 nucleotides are TGTGCCAGCAGCAAGCACGGGACAGCCTACGAGCAGTACTTC.

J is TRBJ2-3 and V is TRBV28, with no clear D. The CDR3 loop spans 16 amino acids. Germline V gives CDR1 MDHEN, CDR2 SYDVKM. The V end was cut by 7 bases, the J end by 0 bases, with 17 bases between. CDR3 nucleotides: TGTGCCAGCACCCCTCTCGGGCGGCGTAGCACAGATACGCAGTATTTT. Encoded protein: CASTPLGRRSTDTQYF.

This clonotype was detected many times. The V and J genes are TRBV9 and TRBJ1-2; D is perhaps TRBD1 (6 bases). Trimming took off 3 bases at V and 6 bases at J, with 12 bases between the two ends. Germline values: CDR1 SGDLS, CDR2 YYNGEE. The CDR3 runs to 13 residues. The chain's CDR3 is CASSAGDFNGYTF. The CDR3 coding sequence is TGTGCCAGCAGCGCAGGGGATTTCAATGGCTACACCTTC. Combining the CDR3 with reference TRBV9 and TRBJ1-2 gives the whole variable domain DSGVTQTPKHLITATGQRVTLRCSPRSGDLSVYWYQQSLDQGLQFLIQYYNGEERAKGNILERFSAQQFPDLHSELNLSSLELGDSALYFCASSAGDFNGYTFGSGTRLTVV.

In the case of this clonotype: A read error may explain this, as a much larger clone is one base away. CDR3 sequence reads: CASSFRDKQETLYF. As DNA, the CDR3 is TGCGCCAGCAGCTTCCGGGACAAACAAGAGACCCTGTACTTC. V usage is TRBV5-1 and J usage is TRBJ2-5; TRBD1 might be the D (6 bases). The CDR3 totals 14 residues. Germline V lookup: CDR1 SGHRS, CDR2 YFSETQ. The entire variable domain, with the rest obtained from reference TRBV5-1 and TRBJ2-5, is as follows: KAGVTQTPRYLIKTRGQQVTLSCSPISGHRSVSWYQQTPGQGLQFLFEYFSETQRNKGNFPGRFSGRQFSNSRSEMNVSTLELGDSALYLCASSFRDKQETLYFGPGTRLLVL.

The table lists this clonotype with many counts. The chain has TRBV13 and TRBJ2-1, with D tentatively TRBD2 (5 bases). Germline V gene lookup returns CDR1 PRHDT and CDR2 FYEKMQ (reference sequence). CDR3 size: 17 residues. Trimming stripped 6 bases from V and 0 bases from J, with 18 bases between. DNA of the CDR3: TGTGCCAGCAGGCCCACGGGGTGGGGAAGCTCCTACAATGAGCAGTTCTTC. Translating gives CASRPTGWGSSYNEQFF.

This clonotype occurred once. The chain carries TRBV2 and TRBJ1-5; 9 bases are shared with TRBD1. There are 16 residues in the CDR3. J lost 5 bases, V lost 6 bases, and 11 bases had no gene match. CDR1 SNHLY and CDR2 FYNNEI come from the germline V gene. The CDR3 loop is CASRGDRATLDQPQHF. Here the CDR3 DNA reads TGTGCCAGCAGGGGGGACAGGGCTACCTTGGATCAGCCCCAGCATTTT. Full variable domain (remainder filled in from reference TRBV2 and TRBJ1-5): EPEVTQTPSHQVTQMGQEVILRCVPISNHLYFYWYRQILGQKVEFLVSFYNNEISEKSEIFDDQFSVERPDGSNFTLKIRSTKLEDSAMYFCASRGDRATLDQPQHFGDGTRLSIL.